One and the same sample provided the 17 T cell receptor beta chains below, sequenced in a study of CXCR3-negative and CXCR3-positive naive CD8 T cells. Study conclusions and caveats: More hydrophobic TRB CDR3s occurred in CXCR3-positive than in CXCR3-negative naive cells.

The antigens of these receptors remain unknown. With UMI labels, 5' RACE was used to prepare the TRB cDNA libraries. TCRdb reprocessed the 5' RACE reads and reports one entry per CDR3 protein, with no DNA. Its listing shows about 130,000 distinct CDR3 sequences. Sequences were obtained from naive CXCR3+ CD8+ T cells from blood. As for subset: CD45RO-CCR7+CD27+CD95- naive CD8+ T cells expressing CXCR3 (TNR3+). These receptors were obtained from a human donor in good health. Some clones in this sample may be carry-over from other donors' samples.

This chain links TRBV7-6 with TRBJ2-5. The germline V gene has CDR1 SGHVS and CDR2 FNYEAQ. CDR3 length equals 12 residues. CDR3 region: CASSLDDETQYF.

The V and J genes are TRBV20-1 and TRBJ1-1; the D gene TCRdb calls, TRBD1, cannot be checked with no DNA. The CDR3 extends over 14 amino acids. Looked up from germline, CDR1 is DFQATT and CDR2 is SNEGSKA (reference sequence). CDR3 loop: CSARPRGLDTEAFF.

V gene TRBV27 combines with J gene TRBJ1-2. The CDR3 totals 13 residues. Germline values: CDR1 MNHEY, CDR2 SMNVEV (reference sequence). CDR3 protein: CASSLAANDGYTF.

CDR3 in amino acids: CASSQDRLGVPGANVLTF. V gene TRBV4-3 combines with J gene TRBJ2-6; TCRdb designates TRBD1, a call that cannot be tested without DNA. The germline V gene encodes CDR1 LGHNA and CDR2 YSLEER. CDR3 size: 18 residues.

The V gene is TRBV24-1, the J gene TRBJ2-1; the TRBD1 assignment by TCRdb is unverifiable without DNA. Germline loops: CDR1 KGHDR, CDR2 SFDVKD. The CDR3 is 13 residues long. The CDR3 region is CATSESYRPEQFF.

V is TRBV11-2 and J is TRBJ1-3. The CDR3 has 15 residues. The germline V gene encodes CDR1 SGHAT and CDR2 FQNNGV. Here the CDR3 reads CASSPFFGSGNTIYF.

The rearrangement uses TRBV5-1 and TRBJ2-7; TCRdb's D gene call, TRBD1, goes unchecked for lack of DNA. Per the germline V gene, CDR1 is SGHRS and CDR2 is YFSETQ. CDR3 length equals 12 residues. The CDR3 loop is CASVTGAREQYF. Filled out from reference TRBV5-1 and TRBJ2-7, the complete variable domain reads KAGVTQTPRYLIKTRGQQVTLSCSPISGHRSVSWYQQTPGQGLQFLFEYFSETQRNKGNFPGRFSGRQFSNSRSEMNVSTLELGDSALYLCASVTGAREQYFGPGTRLTVT.

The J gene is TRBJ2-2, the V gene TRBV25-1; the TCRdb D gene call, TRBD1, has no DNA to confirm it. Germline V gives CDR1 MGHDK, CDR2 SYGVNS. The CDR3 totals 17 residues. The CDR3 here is CASTPAGTTSITGELFF.

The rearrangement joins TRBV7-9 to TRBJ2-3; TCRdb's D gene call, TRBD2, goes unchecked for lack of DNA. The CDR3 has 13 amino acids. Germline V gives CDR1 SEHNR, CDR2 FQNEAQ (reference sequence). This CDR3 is CASSLTLDGGKYF.

The CDR3 reads CASSLVARENTEAFF. The V and J genes are TRBV28 and TRBJ1-1. The CDR3 length is 15 residues. Per the germline V gene, CDR1 is MDHEN and CDR2 is SYDVKM.

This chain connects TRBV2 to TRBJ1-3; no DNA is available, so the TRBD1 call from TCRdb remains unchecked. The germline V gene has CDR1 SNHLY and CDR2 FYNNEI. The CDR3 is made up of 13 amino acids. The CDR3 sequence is CARRDPTGNTIYF.

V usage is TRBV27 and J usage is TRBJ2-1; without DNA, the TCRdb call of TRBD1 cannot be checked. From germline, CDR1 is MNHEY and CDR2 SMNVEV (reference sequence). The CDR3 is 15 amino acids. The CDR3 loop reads CASSLSVAGVNEQFF.

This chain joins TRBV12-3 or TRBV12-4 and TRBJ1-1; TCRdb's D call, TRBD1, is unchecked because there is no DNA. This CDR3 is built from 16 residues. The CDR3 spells CASSPPRQGFNTEAFF.

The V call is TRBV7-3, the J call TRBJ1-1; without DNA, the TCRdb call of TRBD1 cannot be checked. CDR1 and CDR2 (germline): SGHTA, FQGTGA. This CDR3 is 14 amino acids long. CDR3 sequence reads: CASSAGQGNTEAFF.

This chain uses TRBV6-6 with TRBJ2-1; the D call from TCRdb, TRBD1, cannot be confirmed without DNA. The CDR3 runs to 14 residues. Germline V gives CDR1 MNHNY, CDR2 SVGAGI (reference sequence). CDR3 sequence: CASSYPGTSNEQFF.

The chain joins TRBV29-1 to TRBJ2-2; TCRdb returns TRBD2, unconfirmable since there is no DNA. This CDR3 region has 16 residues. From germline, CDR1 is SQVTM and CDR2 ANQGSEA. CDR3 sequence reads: CSVRGTPTSNTGELFF.

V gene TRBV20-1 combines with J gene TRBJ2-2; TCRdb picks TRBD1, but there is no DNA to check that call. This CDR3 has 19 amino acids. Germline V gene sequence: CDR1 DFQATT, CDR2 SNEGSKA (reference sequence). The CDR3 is CSARGVSTGENPNTGELFF.